This is a list of T cell receptor beta chains from one sample in a study of cytomegalovirus exposure and HLA in healthy donors. Sequencing used immunoSEQ multiplex PCR; TCRdb keeps in-frame clones, though not all of them. The table lists approximately 89,000 clones, under 75% of them singletons. The sequenced material came from PBMCs. The source is a female donor in good health and CMV-seronegative. Both conserved end residues are part of each CDR3. Fields, in order: CDR3 DNA, CDR3 protein, clone size, CDR3 length, V gene, D gene, J gene. D genes are given only for firm matches. Clone size appears in some rows only: once, few, many, or a class for an expanded clone.

TGTGCTAGTGGTTTAAGAGCGGGGGGGCGGACCGGGGAGCTGTTTTTT,CASGLRAGGRTGELFF,-,16,TRBV12-5,TRBD2,TRBJ2-2
TGTGCCAGCAGCACTAGCTTGAGCTCCTACGAGCAGTACTTC,CASSTSLSSYEQYF,-,14,TRBV7-2,-,TRBJ2-7
TGTGCCAGCAGCTCGTTTAGAGGGAGGGAGACGAACACTGAAGCTTTCTTT,CASSSFRGRETNTEAFF,once,17,TRBV7-9,-,TRBJ1-1
TGTGCCATCAGTGAAGCTGGGGGCAGACTCTCTGGGGCCAACGTCCTGACTTTC,CAISEAGGRLSGANVLTF,-,18,TRBV2,-,TRBJ2-6
TGTGCCAGCAGCCATATCCAAGCGGATACGCAGTATTTT,CASSHIQADTQYF,-,13,TRBV4-2,-,TRBJ2-3
TGTGCCAGCGGGGGGGGCAGGTCACACGAGCAGTACTTC,CASGGGRSHEQYF,-,13,TRBV6-5,-,TRBJ2-7
TGTGCCAGCAGCCCGGCGGGGGTAGATACCGGGGAGCTGTTTTTT,CASSPAGVDTGELFF,many,15,TRBV4-2,TRBD2,TRBJ2-2
TGTGCCAGCAGCTTAGGGAGGGGTCACTCCTACGAGCAGTACTTC,CASSLGRGHSYEQYF,-,15,TRBV7-9,-,TRBJ2-7
TGTGCCACCAGCAGAGATCCCTCGACAGTGAACACTGAAGCTTTCTTT,CATSRDPSTVNTEAFF,-,16,TRBV15,-,TRBJ1-1
TGTGCCAGCAGTTCATCGAGGAGGGGGGGCCCTTATGGCTACACCTTC,CASSSSRRGGPYGYTF,-,16,TRBV27,-,TRBJ1-2
TGCGCCAGCAGCCCAGTACCTTCAACGACAGCCATCTACGAGCAGTACTTC,CASSPVPSTTAIYEQYF,-,17,TRBV5-1,-,TRBJ2-7
TGTGCCAGCAGCCACTCCTCGGAACAGGGGAATGGCTACACCTTC,CASSHSSEQGNGYTF,-,15,TRBV7-9,TRBD1,TRBJ1-2
TGCGCCAGCAGCTTCCAGGACAGGGTTATGAAGACTGAAGCTTTCTTT,CASSFQDRVMKTEAFF,-,16,TRBV5-1,TRBD1,TRBJ1-1
TGTGCCAGCAGCTCCCCGGGTCTCCGAGTGGATGAGCAGTTCTTC,CASSSPGLRVDEQFF,-,15,TRBV7-9,-,TRBJ2-1
TGTGCCAGCAGTCAGAATCACAGGAGCCCCTTGCAGTACTTC,CASSQNHRSPLQYF,-,14,TRBV27,-,TRBJ2-7
TGTGCCAGCAGCTTAGTTGTGGGCAAAAGGAACACTGAAGCTTTCTTT,CASSLVVGKRNTEAFF,-,16,TRBV13,-,TRBJ1-1
TGCGCCAGCAGCTCGTTGACAGGGGGCCCAGAGACCCAGTACTTC,CASSSLTGGPETQYF,-,15,TRBV5-1,TRBD1,TRBJ2-5
TGTGCCAGCAGCCCGGGGGTAGGCAACTACGAGCAGTACTTC,CASSPGVGNYEQYF,few,14,TRBV5-5,-,TRBJ2-7
TGCGCCAGCAGCCAAAGGACAGGGGGAACAGATACGCAGTATTTT,CASSQRTGGTDTQYF,-,15,TRBV5-1,TRBD1,TRBJ2-3
TGTGCCAGCAGCTTAGGGGGCCGTTTCCGGGACAGCCCCACAGATACGCAGTATTTT,CASSLGGRFRDSPTDTQYF,few,19,TRBV7-2,TRBD1,TRBJ2-3
TGTGCCAGCAGTTATACCGGGACAGGGGATGGCTACACCTTC,CASSYTGTGDGYTF,-,14,TRBV27,TRBD1,TRBJ1-2
TGCAGCGTTGAGTTAGGGACTAGCGGCGGTCGGGAGCTGTTTTTT,CSVELGTSGGRELFF,-,15,TRBV29-1,TRBD2,TRBJ2-2
TGTGCCAGCTCACCACAACAGGGGGCTAACTATGGCTACACCTTC,CASSPQQGANYGYTF,-,15,TRBV18,TRBD1,TRBJ1-2